The sequence of this T cell receptor beta chain was determined in a study of patients and donors after allogeneic stem cell transplantation. J gave up 7 bases and V 4 bases, and 18 bases lay outside the gene matches. This CDR3 contains 17 residues. In germline, CDR1 is SGHNT, CDR2 YYREEE (reference sequence). TCRdb re-called the RT-PCR reads with MiXCR, one entry per CDR3 protein. The table lists hundreds of thousands of distinct CDR3 sequences, 16% of them singletons. Specimen: blood, either unsorted or a sorted T cell fraction (not recorded which). The V call is TRBV5-4, the J call TRBJ2-7, with 9 bases matching TRBD1. This TCR came from a human donor who was either an allogeneic HSCT recipient or a stem cell or donor lymphocyte infusion donor (not recorded which). It is not recorded whose cells these are; they may come from a transplant donor. Here the CDR3 reads CASSPEGQGFPREEQYF. The DNA of the CDR3 is TGTGCCAGCAGCCCGGAAGGACAGGGGTTTCCTCGGGAGGAGCAGTACTTC.